This entry lists 25 T cell receptor beta chains sequenced from one sample in a study of identical twins. From the 5' RACE reads, TCRdb called clonotypes with MiXCR, one entry per CDR3 protein. The data contain roughly 690,000 distinct CDR3 sequences, 5.5% to 6.5% of them singletons. Material: naive T cells sorted from blood. The source is a man aged 18-30 years in good health.

Only a few counts were recorded for this clonotype. The chain joins TRBV19 to TRBJ2-1; TRBD2 is a possible D gene (5 bases). The length of the CDR3 is 15 residues. Germline loops: CDR1 LNHDA, CDR2 SQIVND (reference sequence). V gave up 6 bases and J gave up 0 bases, with 12 bases separating them. In nucleotides, the CDR3 is TGTGCCAGTAGAGTGAGGGAGAGCTCCTACAATGAGCAGTTCTTC. Translated, it gives CASRVRESSYNEQFF. The full variable domain, with the rest looked up from reference TRBV19 and TRBJ2-1, is DGGITQSPKYLFRKEGQNVTLSCEQNLNHDAMYWYRQDPGQGLRLIYYSQIVNDFQKGDIAEGYSVSREKKESFPLTVTSAQKNPTAFYLCASRVRESSYNEQFFGPGTRLTVL.

The V call is TRBV30, the J call TRBJ2-7, with 8 bases lining up with TRBD1. Germline V CDR1 and CDR2: GTSNPN, SVGIG (reference sequence). The CDR3 runs 13 residues. The V and J ends lost 2 bases and 5 bases, in that order; junction bases with no gene match: 5. The CDR3 loop reads CAWSLTGVNEQYF. The CDR3 DNA is TGTGCCTGGAGTTTGACAGGGGTAAACGAGCAGTACTTC.

V is TRBV29-1 and J is TRBJ2-6; tentative D call: TRBD2 (6 bases). Trimming removed 5 bases at V and 1 base at J, with 12 bases between. The germline gives CDR1 SQVTM, CDR2 ANQGSEA. The CDR3 has 15 amino acids. DNA of the CDR3: TGCAGCGTTCAGGAGGGTTCGTCTGGGGCCAACGTCCTGACTTTC. The encoded protein is CSVQEGSSGANVLTF. Filled out from reference TRBV29-1 and TRBJ2-6, the complete variable domain reads SAVISQKPSRDICQRGTSLTIQCQVDSQVTMMFWYRQQPGQSLTLIATANQGSEATYESGFVIDKFPISRPNLTFSTLTVSNMSPEDSSIYLCSVQEGSSGANVLTFGAGSRLTVL.

This clonotype was recorded many times. The chain couples TRBV11-2 to TRBJ2-3, with TRBD2 matching 7 bases. With V trimmed by 1 base and J by 6 bases, 7 bases remained unmatched. The CDR3 has 15 residues. Germline loops: CDR1 SGHAT, CDR2 FQNNGV. The CDR3 spells CASSLVLAEGDTQYF. Written as DNA, the CDR3 is TGTGCCAGCAGCTTAGTGCTAGCGGAAGGGGATACGCAGTATTTT.

This clonotype was found a few times. The chain couples TRBV30 to TRBJ1-5; D is unresolved. CDR1 and CDR2 from the germline V gene are GTSNPN and SVGIG (reference sequence). The CDR3 is 13 residues long. Trimming removed 0 bases from V and 5 bases from J, with 8 bases in between. The CDR3 loop is CAWSVAIDQPQHF. The CDR3 nucleotides read TGTGCCTGGAGTGTAGCGATCGATCAGCCCCAGCATTTT.

This clonotype was recorded a few times. The rearrangement joins TRBV5-1 to TRBJ2-1; 12 bases align to TRBD2. After removal of 2 bases from V and 6 bases from J, the junction contained 3 bases not matched to a gene. This CDR3 region has 15 residues. Germline V lookup: CDR1 SGHRS, CDR2 YFSETQ. In nucleotides, the CDR3 is TGCGCCAGCAGCTTCCTAGCGGGAGGGCCCAATGAGCAGTTCTTC. This codes for CASSFLAGGPNEQFF. Full variable domain (remainder filled in from reference TRBV5-1 and TRBJ2-1): KAGVTQTPRYLIKTRGQQVTLSCSPISGHRSVSWYQQTPGQGLQFLFEYFSETQRNKGNFPGRFSGRQFSNSRSEMNVSTLELGDSALYLCASSFLAGGPNEQFFGPGTRLTVL.

The table lists this clonotype with many counts. The gene calls are TRBV5-6 and TRBJ2-3, with D tentatively TRBD2 (5 bases). The V gene's germline CDR1 is SGHDT and CDR2 YYEEEE. The CDR3 sequence is 18 residues long. The V gene lost 4 bases and the J gene lost 0 bases, with 21 bases spanning the gap. CDR3 in amino acids: CASSDRPILVTSTDTQYF. CDR3 sequence (DNA): TGTGCCAGCAGCGACCGCCCCATACTAGTGACAAGCACAGATACGCAGTATTTT. The whole variable domain, filled in from reference TRBV5-6 and TRBJ2-3, reads DAGVTQSPTHLIKTRGQQVTLRCSPKSGHDTVSWYQQALGQGPQFIFQYYEEEERQRGNFPDRFSGHQFPNYSSELNVNALLLGDSALYLCASSDRPILVTSTDTQYFGPGTRLTVL.

Many counts were recorded for this clonotype. The rearrangement uses TRBV20-1 and TRBJ1-6; TRBD1 aligns across 10 bases. V shed 3 bases and J 8 bases; nucleotides not matched to a gene: 10. The CDR3 contains 16 residues. Per germline, CDR1 DFQATT and CDR2 SNEGSKA (reference sequence). The CDR3 bases are TGCAGTGCTAGCCTTCCGACAGGGGGCGCGTATTCACCCCTCCACTTT. Protein product: CSASLPTGGAYSPLHF.

This clonotype came up many times. This sequence joins TRBV5-1 and TRBJ1-1; D is perhaps TRBD1 (6 bases). The V and J ends lost 4 bases and 0 bases respectively, with 13 bases between them. The CDR3 runs 15 residues. Germline V gene data show CDR1 as SGHRS and CDR2 as YFSETQ. CDR3 in DNA: TGCGCCAGCAGCGGGCTAACAGGGATGAACACTGAAGCTTTCTTT. Protein product: CASSGLTGMNTEAFF. Complete variable domain (other parts from reference TRBV5-1 and TRBJ1-1): KAGVTQTPRYLIKTRGQQVTLSCSPISGHRSVSWYQQTPGQGLQFLFEYFSETQRNKGNFPGRFSGRQFSNSRSEMNVSTLELGDSALYLCASSGLTGMNTEAFFGQGTRLTVV.

In this sample, this clonotype turned up many times. J is TRBJ1-2 and V is TRBV20-1; D not certain. The CDR3 is made up of 14 amino acids. Trimming pared 1 base from V and 5 bases from J, leaving 14 bases between. Germline loops: CDR1 DFQATT, CDR2 SNEGSKA (reference sequence). The CDR3 DNA reads TGCAGTGCTAGAGCCTCGGGCAGAGTTTATGGCTACACCTTC. Translating it yields CSARASGRVYGYTF.

This clonotype occurred many times. The gene calls are TRBV6-4 and TRBJ2-5; D remains unclear. This CDR3 is 13 amino acids long. CDR1 MRHNA and CDR2 SNTAGT come from the germline V gene. V lost 5 bases and J 0 bases, leaving 7 bases between the germline ends. The CDR3 protein is CASSPTYQETQYF. As DNA, the CDR3 is TGTGCCAGCAGTCCGACATACCAAGAGACCCAGTACTTC.

This sequence joins TRBV5-1 and TRBJ2-6; TRBD1 aligns across 8 bases. The germline CDR1 and CDR2 sequences are SGHRS and YFSETQ. CDR3 length: 17 residues. V shed 4 bases and J 0 bases; nucleotides not matched to a gene: 6. CDR3 loop: CASSMQGAPSGANVLTF. The DNA for the CDR3 is TGCGCCAGCAGCATGCAGGGGGCACCCTCTGGGGCCAACGTCCTGACTTTC.

This clonotype has more than one count but fewer than ten. V is TRBV7-9 and J is TRBJ2-7; 14 nucleotides align to TRBD2. Germline trimming cut 4 bases from V and 2 bases from J; bases unmatched to any gene: 7. Germline lookup yields CDR1 SEHNR and CDR2 FQNEAQ (reference sequence). This CDR3 region has 17 residues. Here the CDR3 reads CASSSPGTSGSPYEQYF. As DNA, the CDR3 is TGTGCCAGCAGCTCCCCCGGGACTAGCGGGAGCCCCTACGAGCAGTACTTC.

This clonotype was recorded many times. This CDR3 is CAISDGPPDTQYF. In nucleotides, the CDR3 is TGTGCCATCAGTGATGGGCCACCAGATACGCAGTATTTT. This chain joins TRBV10-3 and TRBJ2-3, with D unclear. The V end lost 3 bases, the J end lost 4 bases, and 8 bases lay between the germline ends. This CDR3 comprises 13 residues. Germline CDR1 ENHRY, CDR2 SYGVKD.

The chain carries TRBV10-3 and TRBJ2-7; 13 bases are a match to TRBD2. Germline CDR1 reads ENHRY; CDR2 reads SYGVKD. The CDR3 runs to 16 residues. V gave up 6 bases and J gave up 4 bases; unmatched junction bases: 9. Written as DNA, the CDR3 is TGTGCCATCAGCCCAGGACTAGCGGGAGTAGGGTACGAGCAGTACGTC. Translation gives CAISPGLAGVGYEQYV.

This sequence joins TRBV19 and TRBJ2-3; 9 nucleotides line up with TRBD2. In germline, CDR1 is LNHDA, CDR2 SQIVND (reference sequence). This CDR3 is built from 16 residues. Losses at the gene ends were 6 bases for V and 5 bases for J; bases not matched to a gene: 12. CDR3 region: CASRQLAGAGGDTQYF. CDR3 nucleotides: TGTGCCAGTAGGCAACTAGCGGGTGCCGGGGGAGATACGCAGTATTTT.

This clonotype was observed many times. This chain connects TRBV6-5 to TRBJ1-1, with D hard to call. CDR3 length: 11 residues. Germline V lookup: CDR1 MNHEY, CDR2 SVGAGI. The V end lost 8 bases, the J end lost 4 bases, and 8 bases lay between the germline ends. For the CDR3, the DNA is TGTGCCAGCGAGACGGGCACTGAAGCTTTCTTT. Translation: CASETGTEAFF.

In this sample, this clonotype turned up a few times. The CDR3 spells CASSVGGTSASTDTQYF. The CDR3 nucleotides are TGTGCCAGCAGCGTAGGGGGAACTAGCGCCAGCACAGATACGCAGTATTTT. J is TRBJ2-3 and V is TRBV9; 7 bases are shared with TRBD2. CDR3 length equals 17 residues. V shed 0 bases, J shed 0 bases, and the junction held 7 bases outside the gene matches. Germline CDR1 and CDR2: SGDLS and YYNGEE.

The chain links TRBV7-2 to TRBJ2-3, with TRBD2 matching over 14 bases. Germline lookup yields CDR1 SGHTA and CDR2 FQGNSA. With 4 bases clipped from V and 3 bases from J, the junction kept 6 bases outside the gene matches. The CDR3 spans 17 residues. As DNA, the CDR3 is TGTGCCAGCAGCTGGGCCGGGACTAGCGGGAGTACAGATACGCAGTATTTT. As protein: CASSWAGTSGSTDTQYF.

This clonotype has only a few counts. The V call is TRBV25-1, the J call TRBJ2-1; the D gene is possibly TRBD1 (5 bases). Germline V gene data show CDR1 as MGHDK and CDR2 as SYGVNS. The CDR3 sequence is 16 residues long. Trimming stripped 8 bases from V and 9 bases from J, with 26 bases between. CDR3 sequence (DNA): TGTGCCAGCTCTAGGTCAATGGGGCTCGCCGCAAGTGAGCAGTTCTTC. Its protein is CASSRSMGLAASEQFF.

The sample holds many counts of this clonotype. The gene calls are TRBV5-5 and TRBJ2-1, with a weak D call TRBD1 (5 bases). V was pared by 6 bases and J by 5 bases, with 9 bases between. This CDR3 region has 12 residues. Per the germline V gene, CDR1 is SGHKS and CDR2 is YYEKEE (reference sequence). The CDR3, as DNA: TGTGCCAGCATCCTAGGGGACAATGAGCAGTTCTTC. Its protein is CASILGDNEQFF.

The chain has TRBV5-1 and TRBJ2-1; 8 bases agree with TRBD1. The CDR3 consists of 17 residues. CDR1 is SGHRS and CDR2 is YFSETQ in the germline V gene. Losses at the gene ends were 0 bases for V and 4 bases for J; bases not matched to a gene: 9. CDR3 DNA: TGCGCCAGCAGCTTGGGGACAGGGCCCGATAATTACAATGAGCAGTTCTTC. It specifies CASSLGTGPDNYNEQFF.

This clonotype was observed a few times. The chain recombines TRBV14 with TRBJ2-5; 9 bases line up with TRBD2. The germline V gene encodes CDR1 SGHDN and CDR2 FVKESK. V lost 2 bases to trimming and J lost 4 bases; unmatched junction nucleotides: 11. The CDR3 sequence is 17 residues long. This CDR3 reads CASSQWLAGNGGETQYF. The CDR3 DNA sequence: TGTGCCAGCAGCCAATGGCTAGCGGGAAACGGAGGAGAGACCCAGTACTTC. Full variable domain (remainder filled in from reference TRBV14 and TRBJ2-5): EAGVTQFPSHSVIEKGQTVTLRCDPISGHDNLYWYRRVMGKEIKFLLHFVKESKQDESGMPNNRFLAERTGGTYSTLKVQPAELEDSGVYFCASSQWLAGNGGETQYFGPGTRLLVL.

This clonotype appeared many times. The chain is built from TRBV21-1 and TRBJ2-7; the D call in the table, TRBD2, was not verified against the DNA. TRBV21-1 is labeled a pseudogene. The CDR3 runs to 14 residues. The CDR3 here is CASSKEGLSNEQYV. In DNA form, the CDR3 reads TGTGCCAGCAGCAAAGAGGGACTCAGTAACGAGCAGTACGTC.

A few counts support this clonotype. This chain connects TRBV29-1 to TRBJ2-3; 7 bases are a match to TRBD1. The CDR3 covers 14 residues. V shed 7 bases and J 4 bases; nucleotides not matched to a gene: 11. From germline, CDR1 is SQVTM and CDR2 ANQGSEA. The CDR3 loop is CSAETGVSSDTQYF. The CDR3 DNA follows: TGCAGCGCGGAAACAGGGGTATCGTCAGATACGCAGTATTTT.